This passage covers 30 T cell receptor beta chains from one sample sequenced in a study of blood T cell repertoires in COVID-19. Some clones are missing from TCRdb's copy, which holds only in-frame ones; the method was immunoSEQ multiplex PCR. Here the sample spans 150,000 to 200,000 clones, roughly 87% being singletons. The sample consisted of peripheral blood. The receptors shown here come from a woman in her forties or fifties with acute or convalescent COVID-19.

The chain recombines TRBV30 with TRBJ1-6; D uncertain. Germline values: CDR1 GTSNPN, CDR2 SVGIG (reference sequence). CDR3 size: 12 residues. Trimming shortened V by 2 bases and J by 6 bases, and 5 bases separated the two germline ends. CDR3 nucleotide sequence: TGTGCCTGGAGTTTGGCTAATTCACCCCTCCACTTT. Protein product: CAWSLANSPLHF.

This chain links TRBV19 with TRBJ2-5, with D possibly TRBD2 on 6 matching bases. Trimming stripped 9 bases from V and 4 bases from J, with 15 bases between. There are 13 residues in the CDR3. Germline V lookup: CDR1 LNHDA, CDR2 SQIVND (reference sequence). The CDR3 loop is CASRELKGETQYF. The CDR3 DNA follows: TGTGCCAGCCGGGAGTTGAAAGGAGAGACCCAGTACTTC.

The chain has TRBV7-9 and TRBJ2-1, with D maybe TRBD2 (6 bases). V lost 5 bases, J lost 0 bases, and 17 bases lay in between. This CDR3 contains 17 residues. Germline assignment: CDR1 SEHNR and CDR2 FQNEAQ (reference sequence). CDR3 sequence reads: CASSVFRAGISYNEQFF. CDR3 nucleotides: TGTGCCAGCAGCGTCTTTCGTGCGGGAATCTCCTACAATGAGCAGTTCTTC.

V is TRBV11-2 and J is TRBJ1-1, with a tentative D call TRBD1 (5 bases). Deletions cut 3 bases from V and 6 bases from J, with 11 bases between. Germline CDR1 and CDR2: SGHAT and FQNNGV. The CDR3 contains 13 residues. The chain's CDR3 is CASSLGGHPEAFF. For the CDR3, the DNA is TGTGCCAGCAGCTTGGGGGGTCACCCTGAAGCTTTCTTT. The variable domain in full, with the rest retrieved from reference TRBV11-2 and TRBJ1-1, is EAGVAQSPRYKIIEKRQSVAFWCNPISGHATLYWYQQILGQGPKLLIQFQNNGVVDDSQLPKDRFSAERLKGVDSTLKIQPAKLEDSAVYLCASSLGGHPEAFFGQGTRLTVV.

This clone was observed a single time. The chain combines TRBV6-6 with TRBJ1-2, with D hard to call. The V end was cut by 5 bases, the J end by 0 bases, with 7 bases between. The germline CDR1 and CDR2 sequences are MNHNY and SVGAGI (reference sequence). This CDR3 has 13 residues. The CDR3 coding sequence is TGTGCCAGCAGTCGGGCAGCTAACTATGGCTACACCTTC. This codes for CASSRAANYGYTF.

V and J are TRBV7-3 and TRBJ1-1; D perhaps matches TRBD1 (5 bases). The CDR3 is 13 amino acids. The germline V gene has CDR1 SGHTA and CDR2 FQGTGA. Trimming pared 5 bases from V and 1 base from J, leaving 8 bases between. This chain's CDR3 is CASSRQGNTEAFF. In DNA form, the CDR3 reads TGTGCCAGCAGCCGCCAGGGGAACACTGAAGCTTTCTTT.

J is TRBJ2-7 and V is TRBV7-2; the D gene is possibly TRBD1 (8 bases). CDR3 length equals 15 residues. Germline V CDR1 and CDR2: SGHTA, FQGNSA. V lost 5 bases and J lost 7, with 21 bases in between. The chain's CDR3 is CASSLNRGRASEQYF. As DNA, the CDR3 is TGTGCCAGCAGCCTCAACAGGGGGAGGGCTTCGGAGCAGTACTTC.

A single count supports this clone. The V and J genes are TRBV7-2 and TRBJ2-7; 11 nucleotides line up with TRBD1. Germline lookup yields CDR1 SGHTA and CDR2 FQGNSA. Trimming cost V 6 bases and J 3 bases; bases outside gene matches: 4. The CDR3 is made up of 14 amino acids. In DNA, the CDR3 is TGTGCCAGCAGACGGACAGGGGGCAACTACGAGCAGTACTTC. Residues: CASRRTGGNYEQYF.

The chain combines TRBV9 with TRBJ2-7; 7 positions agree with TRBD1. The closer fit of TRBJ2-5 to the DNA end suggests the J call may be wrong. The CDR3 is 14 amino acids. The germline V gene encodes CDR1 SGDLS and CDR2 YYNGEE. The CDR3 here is CASSVTGFQETQYF. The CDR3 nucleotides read TGTGCCAGCAGCGTGACAGGGTTCCAAGAGACCCAGTACTTC.

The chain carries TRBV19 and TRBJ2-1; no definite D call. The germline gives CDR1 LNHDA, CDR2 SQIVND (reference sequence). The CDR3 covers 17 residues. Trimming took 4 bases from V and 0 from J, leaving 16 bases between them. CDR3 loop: CASSTAGWVSSYNEQFF. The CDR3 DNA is TGTGCCAGTAGTACGGCCGGGTGGGTCAGCTCCTACAATGAGCAGTTCTTC.

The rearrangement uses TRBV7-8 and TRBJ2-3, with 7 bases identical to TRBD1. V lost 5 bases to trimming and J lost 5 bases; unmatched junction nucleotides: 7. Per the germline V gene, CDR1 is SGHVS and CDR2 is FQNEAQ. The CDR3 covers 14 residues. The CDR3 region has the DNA TGTGCCAGCAGCCTAGGGGGCGCGATAGATACGCAGTATTTT. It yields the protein CASSLGGAIDTQYF.

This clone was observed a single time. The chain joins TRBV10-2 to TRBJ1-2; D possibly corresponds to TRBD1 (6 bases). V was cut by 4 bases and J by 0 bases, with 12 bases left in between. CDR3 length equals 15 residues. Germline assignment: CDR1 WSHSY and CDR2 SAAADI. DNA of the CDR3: TGCGCCAGCAGTGTGGGGGGGGCAACTAACTATGGCTACACCTTC. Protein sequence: CASSVGGATNYGYTF.

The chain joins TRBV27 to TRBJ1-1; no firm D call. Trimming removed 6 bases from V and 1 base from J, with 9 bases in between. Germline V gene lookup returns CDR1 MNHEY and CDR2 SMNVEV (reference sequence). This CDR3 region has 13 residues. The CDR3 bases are TGTGCCAGCAGACCCTACGGGAACACTGAAGCTTTCTTT. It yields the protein CASRPYGNTEAFF.

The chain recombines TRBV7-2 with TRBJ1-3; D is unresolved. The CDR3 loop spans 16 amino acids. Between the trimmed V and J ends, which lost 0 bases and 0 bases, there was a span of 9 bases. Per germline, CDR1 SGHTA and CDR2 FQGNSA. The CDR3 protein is CASSLAPTYSGNTIYF. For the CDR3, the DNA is TGTGCCAGCAGCTTAGCCCCCACATACTCTGGAAACACCATATATTTT.

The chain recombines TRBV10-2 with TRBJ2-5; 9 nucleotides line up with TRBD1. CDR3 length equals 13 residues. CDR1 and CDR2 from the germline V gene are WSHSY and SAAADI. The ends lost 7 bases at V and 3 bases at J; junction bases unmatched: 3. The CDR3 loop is CASKTGGEETQYF. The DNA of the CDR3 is TGCGCCAGCAAAACAGGGGGCGAAGAGACCCAGTACTTC.

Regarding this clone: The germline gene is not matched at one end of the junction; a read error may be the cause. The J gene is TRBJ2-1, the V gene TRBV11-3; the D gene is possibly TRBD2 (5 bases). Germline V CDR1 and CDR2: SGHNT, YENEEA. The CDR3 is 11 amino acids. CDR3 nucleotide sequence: TGTGCCAGCAGCGCTCAGGAGGATGTTATCTTC. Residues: CASSAQEDVIF.

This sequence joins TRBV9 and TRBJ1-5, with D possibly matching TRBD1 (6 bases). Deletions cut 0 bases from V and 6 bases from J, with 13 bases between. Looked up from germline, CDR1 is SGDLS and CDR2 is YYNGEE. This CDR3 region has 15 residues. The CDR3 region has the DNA TGTGCCAGCAGCGTAGGGACAGCAGAGGGTCAGCCCCAGCATTTT. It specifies CASSVGTAEGQPQHF.

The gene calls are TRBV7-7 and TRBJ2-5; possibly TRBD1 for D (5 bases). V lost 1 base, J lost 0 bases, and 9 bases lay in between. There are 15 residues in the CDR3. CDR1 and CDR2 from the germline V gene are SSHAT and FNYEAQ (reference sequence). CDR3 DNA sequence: TGTGCCAGCAGCTTAGTAGGGGCAAACCAAGAGACCCAGTACTTC. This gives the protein CASSLVGANQETQYF.

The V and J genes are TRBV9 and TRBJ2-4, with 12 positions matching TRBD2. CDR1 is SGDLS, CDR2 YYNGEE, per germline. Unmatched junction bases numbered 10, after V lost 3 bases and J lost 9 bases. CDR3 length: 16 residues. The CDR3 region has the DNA TGTGCCAGCAGCGCTCTAGCGGGGGGGCCGGGTAGCATTCAGTACTTC. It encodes CASSALAGGPGSIQYF.

CDR3 amino acids: CASSSPRNTEAFF. CDR3 nucleotides: TGTGCCAGCAGTTCTCCCCGGAACACTGAAGCTTTCTTT. J is TRBJ1-1 and V is TRBV27; unclear D gene. V was cut by 4 bases and J by 1 base, with 7 bases left in between. The CDR3 covers 13 residues. Looked up from germline, CDR1 is MNHEY and CDR2 is SMNVEV (reference sequence).

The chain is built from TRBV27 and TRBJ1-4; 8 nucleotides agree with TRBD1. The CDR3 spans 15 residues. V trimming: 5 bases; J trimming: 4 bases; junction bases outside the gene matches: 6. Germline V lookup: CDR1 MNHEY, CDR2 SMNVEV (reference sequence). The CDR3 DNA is TGTGCCAGCAGTCGCAGACAGGGGATTAATGAAAAACTGTTTTTT. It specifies CASSRRQGINEKLFF.

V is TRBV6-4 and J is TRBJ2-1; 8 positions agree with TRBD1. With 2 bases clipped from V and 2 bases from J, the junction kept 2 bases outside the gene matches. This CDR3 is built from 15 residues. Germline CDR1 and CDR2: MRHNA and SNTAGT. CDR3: CASSDTGGTYNEQFF. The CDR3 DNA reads TGTGCCAGCAGTGACACAGGGGGAACCTACAATGAGCAGTTCTTC.

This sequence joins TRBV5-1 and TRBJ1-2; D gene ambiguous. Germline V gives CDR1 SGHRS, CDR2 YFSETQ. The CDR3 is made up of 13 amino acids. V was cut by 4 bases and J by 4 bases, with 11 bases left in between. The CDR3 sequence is CASSSDVPYGYTF. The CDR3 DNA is TGCGCCAGCAGCAGCGACGTACCCTATGGCTACACCTTC.

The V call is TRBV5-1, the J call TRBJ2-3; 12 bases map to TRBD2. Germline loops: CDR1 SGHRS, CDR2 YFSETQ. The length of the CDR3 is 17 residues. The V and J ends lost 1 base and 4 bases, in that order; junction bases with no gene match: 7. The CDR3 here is CASSLPYLAGGSDTQYF. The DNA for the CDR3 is TGCGCCAGCAGCTTGCCCTATCTAGCGGGGGGGTCAGATACGCAGTATTTT.

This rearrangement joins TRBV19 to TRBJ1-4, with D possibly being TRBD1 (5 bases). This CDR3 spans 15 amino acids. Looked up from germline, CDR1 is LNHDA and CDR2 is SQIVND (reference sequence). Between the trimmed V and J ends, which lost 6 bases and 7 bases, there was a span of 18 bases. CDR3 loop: CASSPGAGIVEKLFF. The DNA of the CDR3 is TGTGCCAGTAGCCCTGGGGCAGGGATAGTTGAAAAACTGTTTTTT.

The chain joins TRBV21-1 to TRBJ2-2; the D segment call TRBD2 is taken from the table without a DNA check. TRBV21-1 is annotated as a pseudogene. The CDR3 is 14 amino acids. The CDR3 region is CASSLRRDTGELFF. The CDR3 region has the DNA TGTGCCAGCAGCCTTCGCCGGGACACCGGGGAGCTGTTTTTT.

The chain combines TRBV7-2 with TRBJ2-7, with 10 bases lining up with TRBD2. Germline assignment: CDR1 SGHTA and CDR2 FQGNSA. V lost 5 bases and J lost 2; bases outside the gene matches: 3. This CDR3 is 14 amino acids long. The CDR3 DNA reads TGTGCCAGCAGCCGGACTAGCGGCCCCTACGAGCAGTACTTC. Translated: CASSRTSGPYEQYF.

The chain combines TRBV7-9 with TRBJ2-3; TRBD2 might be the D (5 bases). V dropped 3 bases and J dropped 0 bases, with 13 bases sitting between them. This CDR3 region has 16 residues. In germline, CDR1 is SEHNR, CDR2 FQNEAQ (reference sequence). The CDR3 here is CASSFGRSGSTDTQYF. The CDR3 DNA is TGTGCCAGCAGCTTCGGCAGAAGCGGTAGCACAGATACGCAGTATTTT.

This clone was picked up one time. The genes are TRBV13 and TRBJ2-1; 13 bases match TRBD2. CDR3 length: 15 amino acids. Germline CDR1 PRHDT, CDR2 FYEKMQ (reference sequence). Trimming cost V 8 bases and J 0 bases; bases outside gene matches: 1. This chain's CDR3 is CASGTSGVSYNEQFF. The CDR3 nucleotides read TGTGCCAGCGGGACTAGCGGGGTCTCCTACAATGAGCAGTTCTTC.

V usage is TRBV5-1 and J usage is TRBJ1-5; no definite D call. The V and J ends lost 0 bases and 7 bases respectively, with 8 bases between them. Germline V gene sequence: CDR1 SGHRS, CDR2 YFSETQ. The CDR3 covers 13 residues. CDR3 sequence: CASSLGGRQPQHF. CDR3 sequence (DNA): TGCGCCAGCAGCTTGGGAGGCCGGCAGCCCCAGCATTTT.